This is a list of T cell receptor beta chains from one sample in a study of T-cell reconstitution after alpha-beta-depleted transplantation in children. One entry per CDR3 protein results from TCRdb running MiXCR on the PCR reads. The sample has approximately 650,000 distinct CDR3 sequences; around 12% are singletons. The sequencing used PBMCs, collected before TCRalphabeta/CD19-depleted stem cell transplant. These receptors were taken from a girl aged 2 to 10 with congenital amegakaryocytic thrombocytopenia, due to receive a stem cell transplant. Both conserved end residues are part of each CDR3. Expanded clones are given a class, and other clones once, few, many or no size at all.

size	J	V	CDR3
many	TRBJ2-7	TRBV5-6	CASSFGGGPPYEQYF
-	TRBJ1-1	TRBV20-1	CSASLGTGGAEAFF
few	TRBJ2-7	TRBV12-3/TRBV12-4	CASSLGLASYF
many	TRBJ2-7	TRBV5-1	CASSLSTTYEQYF
few	TRBJ2-7	TRBV5-1	CASSFLPRGDAEQYF
few	TRBJ2-3	TRBV5-1	CASSPKGAARDTQYF
many	TRBJ1-2	TRBV3-1	CASSPGRNYGYTF
many	TRBJ2-7	TRBV3-1	CASSQEGTGIYEQYF
few	TRBJ2-7	TRBV7-9	CASSFGTAPYEQYF
many	TRBJ2-2	TRBV20-1	CSARDPGPGGGELFF
-	TRBJ1-1	TRBV7-9	CASLGTPNTEAFF
many	TRBJ1-2	TRBV20-1	CSAGQGGDSSGHGYTF
-	TRBJ2-1	TRBV3-1	CASSPSIAGGHNEQFF
-	TRBJ2-1	TRBV28	CALGGSLNEQFF
many	TRBJ2-1	TRBV10-3	CATESGRASENEQFF
few	TRBJ1-6	TRBV5-6	CASSRVENSPLHF
-	TRBJ1-3	TRBV10-2	CASNNRDLTGNTIYF
many	TRBJ2-1	TRBV12-3/TRBV12-4	CASSLTSFEQFF
-	TRBJ2-1	TRBV6-1	CASSDQAGSKYNEQFF
many	TRBJ2-1	TRBV12-3/TRBV12-4	CASSFSRVNEQFF
-	TRBJ2-1	TRBV5-6	CASSPKVSGDEQFF
-	TRBJ2-2	TRBV29-1	CSVTRAPNTGELFF
many	TRBJ2-3	TRBV28	CASIGPADTQYF
few	TRBJ1-1	TRBV5-1	CASSLVGDGTEAFF
many	TRBJ2-1	TRBV5-1	CASSHGTGELNEQFF
many	TRBJ2-3	TRBV18	CASSPRGERHTDTQYF
many	TRBJ2-1	TRBV6-1	CASSRSPTGTYNEQFF
many	TRBJ2-3	TRBV10-3	CATIMGVGTDTQYF
many	TRBJ2-3	TRBV7-2	CASSLAREDTQYF
few	TRBJ1-2	TRBV12-5	CASGLVGGANYGYTF
many	TRBJ2-5	TRBV5-1	CASSWDRRETQYF
many	TRBJ1-5	TRBV7-6	CASSQDRDQPQHF
many	TRBJ2-1	TRBV5-1	CASTLGDSGHNEQFF
once	TRBJ2-1	TRBV9	CASSVASGLYNEQFF
-	TRBJ2-7	TRBV29-1	CSVAGQPTYEQYF
many	TRBJ2-3	TRBV28	CASTANVPDTQYF